Listed below are T cell receptor beta chains from one sample, sequenced in a study of graft-versus-host responses after intestinal transplantation. Sequencing used immunoSEQ multiplex PCR; TCRdb keeps in-frame clones, though not all of them. The data hold roughly 97,000 clones, with 91% observed a single time. The antigens these receptors bind are not known. The specimen comprised unstimulated CD4+ T cells sorted from spleen or lymph node cells, sampled before transplant. The receptors were gathered from a human donor who was the organ donor for an intestinal transplant. CDR3s include the opening cysteine and the closing phenylalanine or tryptophan. The D gene is left open where the match is weak. Rows may omit the clone size; those that give it use once, few, many or a size class.

D: TRBD2; size: -; J: TRBJ2-3; V: TRBV7-9; CDR3: CASSLEAGGVTDTQYF; DNA: TGTGCCAGCAGCTTAGAGGCGGGGGGCGTAACAGATACGCAGTATTTT
D: -; size: -; J: TRBJ2-7; V: TRBV30; CDR3: CACLIGGSYEQYF; DNA: TGTGCCTGCCTAATTGGTGGCTCCTACGAGCAGTACTTC
D: -; size: -; J: TRBJ1-2; V: TRBV2; CDR3: CASSESSAGYTF; DNA: TGTGCCAGCAGTGAATCCAGCGCTGGCTACACCTTC
D: TRBD2; size: -; J: TRBJ2-1; V: TRBV25-1; CDR3: CASSRLAGGNEQFF; DNA: TGTGCCAGCAGCCGACTAGCGGGGGGGAATGAGCAGTTCTTC
D: -; size: -; J: TRBJ1-1; V: TRBV7-3; CDR3: CASSSDSYTEAFF; DNA: TGTGCCAGCAGCTCGGACAGCTACACTGAAGCTTTCTTT
D: -; size: -; J: TRBJ1-4; V: TRBV7-2; CDR3: CASSLGAGFSTNEKLFF; DNA: TGTGCCAGCAGCTTAGGGGCAGGGTTTTCCACTAATGAAAAACTGTTTTTT
D: TRBD1; size: -; J: TRBJ1-5; V: TRBV19; CDR3: CASSRGTRNQPQHF; DNA: TGTGCCAGCTCCAGGGGGACTCGCAATCAGCCCCAGCATTTT
D: TRBD1; size: -; J: TRBJ1-6; V: TRBV6-5; CDR3: CASSYRGRMSSPLHF; DNA: TGTGCCAGCAGTTACAGGGGGCGGATGAGTTCACCCCTCCACTTT
D: TRBD1; size: -; J: TRBJ1-2; V: TRBV7-2; CDR3: CASSTRTGANYGYTF; DNA: TGTGCCAGCAGCACTCGGACAGGGGCGAACTATGGCTACACCTTC
D: -; size: -; J: TRBJ1-2; V: TRBV9; CDR3: CASSAKDIANYGYTF; DNA: TGTGCCAGCAGCGCGAAGGACATAGCTAACTATGGCTACACCTTC
D: -; size: -; J: TRBJ1-5; V: TRBV19; CDR3: CASSIQGYQPQHF; DNA: TGTGCCAGTAGTATTCAGGGATATCAGCCCCAGCATTTT
D: TRBD1; size: -; J: TRBJ1-1; V: TRBV29-1; CDR3: CSSGNRGRTEAFF; DNA: TGCAGCTCGGGAAACAGGGGGAGAACTGAAGCTTTCTTT
D: TRBD1; size: -; J: TRBJ1-1; V: TRBV11-3; CDR3: CASSQGGNTEAFF; DNA: TGTGCCAGCAGTCAGGGGGGGAACACTGAAGCTTTCTTT
D: TRBD1; size: -; J: TRBJ2-3; V: TRBV7-3; CDR3: CASSFLGQGPQYF; DNA: TGTGCCAGCAGCTTCCTGGGACAGGGGCCGCAGTATTTT
D: TRBD1; size: -; J: TRBJ1-1; V: TRBV5-1; CDR3: CASSLAGTGGMGNTEAFF; DNA: TGCGCCAGCAGCTTGGCCGGGACAGGGGGCATGGGGAACACTGAAGCTTTCTTT
D: -; size: -; J: TRBJ1-2; V: TRBV27; CDR3: CASSFNSSPGYTF; DNA: TGTGCCAGCAGTTTCAACAGCTCACCGGGCTACACCTTC
D: -; size: -; J: TRBJ2-7; V: TRBV18; CDR3: CASTEKLTRSSWEQYF; DNA: TGTGCCAGCACAGAAAAACTGACCCGGTCCTCTTGGGAGCAGTACTTC
D: TRBD2; size: -; J: TRBJ2-1; V: TRBV7-6; CDR3: CASSLESPSGGYYNEQFF; DNA: TGTGCCAGCAGCTTAGAATCCCCTAGCGGGGGATACTACAATGAGCAGTTCTTC
D: TRBD1; size: -; J: TRBJ2-3; V: TRBV11-3; CDR3: CASSRTGPADTQYF; DNA: TGTGCCAGCAGCAGGACAGGCCCAGCAGATACGCAGTATTTT
D: -; size: -; J: TRBJ2-1; V: TRBV9; CDR3: CASSVGAPSYNEQFF; DNA: TGTGCCAGCAGCGTAGGGGCGCCCTCCTACAATGAGCAGTTCTTC
D: TRBD1; size: -; J: TRBJ1-2; V: TRBV6-6; CDR3: CASRARTGGNYGYTF; DNA: TGTGCCAGCAGGGCGAGGACAGGGGGAAACTATGGCTACACCTTC
D: TRBD1; size: once; J: TRBJ2-7; V: TRBV6-5; CDR3: CASSWGPGQGGEQYF; DNA: TGTGCCAGCAGTTGGGGACCGGGACAGGGAGGCGAGCAGTACTTC
D: -; size: -; J: TRBJ2-5; V: TRBV9; CDR3: CASSVAGEAGLGQETQYF; DNA: TGTGCCAGCAGCGTAGCTGGGGAGGCGGGGCTAGGCCAAGAGACCCAGTACTTC
D: -; size: -; J: TRBJ1-2; V: TRBV5-1; CDR3: CAGSLSGQRNYGYTF; DNA: TGCGCCGGCAGCTTATCAGGACAGAGGAACTATGGCTACACCTTC
D: -; size: -; J: TRBJ1-5; V: TRBV13; CDR3: CASSLYRDQPQHF; DNA: TGTGCCAGCAGCCTGTACAGGGATCAGCCCCAGCATTTT
D: -; size: -; J: TRBJ2-7; V: TRBV19; CDR3: CASSTTRGGAYEQYF; DNA: TGTGCCAGTAGTACCACCCGTGGGGGGGCTTACGAGCAGTACTTC
D: TRBD2; size: -; J: TRBJ2-5; V: TRBV4-2; CDR3: CASSQEGLAGGPETQYF; DNA: TGTGCCAGCAGCCAAGAGGGACTAGCGGGGGGGCCAGAGACCCAGTACTTC
D: TRBD1; size: -; J: TRBJ1-2; V: TRBV18; CDR3: CASSPGQSNYGYTF; DNA: TGTGCCAGCTCACCGGGACAGTCTAACTATGGCTACACCTTC
D: -; size: -; J: TRBJ2-7; V: TRBV7-2; CDR3: CASSLGGTSYEQYF; DNA: TGTGCCAGCAGCTTAGGCGGGACCTCCTACGAGCAGTACTTC
D: TRBD1; size: once; J: TRBJ2-5; V: TRBV9; CDR3: CASSVEGAKTQYF; DNA: TGTGCCAGCAGCGTAGAGGGGGCAAAGACCCAGTACTTC
D: -; size: once; J: TRBJ2-7; V: TRBV18; CDR3: CASSPLTGQTYEQYF; DNA: TGTGCCAGCTCACCACTTACAGGACAAACCTACGAGCAGTACTTC
D: -; size: -; J: TRBJ2-7; V: TRBV23-1; CDR3: CASRKQGLPLRFLYEQYF; DNA: TGCGCCAGCAGGAAACAGGGATTACCCCTTCGCTTCCTCTACGAGCAGTACTTC
D: TRBD1; size: -; J: TRBJ1-2; V: TRBV4-2; CDR3: CASSTGTGDNYGYTF; DNA: TGTGCCAGCAGCACCGGGACAGGGGATAACTATGGCTACACCTTC
D: -; size: -; J: TRBJ2-2; V: TRBV5-1; CDR3: CASSFLAGAGELFF; DNA: TGCGCCAGCAGCTTTTTAGCCGGGGCCGGGGAGCTGTTTTTT
D: -; size: -; J: TRBJ2-2; V: TRBV27; CDR3: CASSFPGGELFF; DNA: TGTGCCAGCAGTTTCCCGGGCGGGGAGCTGTTTTTT
D: TRBD1; size: -; J: TRBJ2-5; V: TRBV7-2; CDR3: CASSLSSGGLKTQYF; DNA: TGTGCCAGCAGCTTATCATCAGGGGGCCTGAAGACCCAGTACTTC
D: TRBD1; size: -; J: TRBJ1-1; V: TRBV7-2; CDR3: CASSLDRGIDEAFF; DNA: TGTGCCAGCAGCCTGGACAGGGGGATAGATGAAGCTTTCTTT
D: -; size: -; J: TRBJ1-1; V: TRBV10-3; CDR3: CAITSHDRGTEAFF; DNA: TGTGCCATCACCTCCCATGACCGGGGGACGGAAGCTTTCTTT
D: -; size: -; J: TRBJ1-6; V: TRBV19; CDR3: CASSPGSSYNSPLHF; DNA: TGTGCCAGTAGTCCCGGTAGCTCCTATAATTCACCCCTCCACTTT
D: TRBD2; size: once; J: TRBJ2-1; V: TRBV7-7; CDR3: CASSLGLAGNEQFF; DNA: TGTGCTAGCAGCCTTGGACTAGCGGGGAATGAGCAGTTCTTC